This T cell receptor (beta chain) was documented in a study of radiation and T cells in renal cell carcinoma (dated by TCRdb to the early 2020s). For the study in its entirety: In total, approximately 54 samples, comprising around 25 tumors and approximately 27 peripheral blood samples, were subjected to TCR beta sequencing. Across all 50 or so samples, 4 million to 5 million unique CDR3 nucleotide sequences encoding 2,658,974 unique CDR3 amino acid sequences were identified. The last blood draw occurred 4 weeks after radiation, at the same time as nephrectomy.

Following the manufacturer's recommendations, the immunoSEQ kit was used to generate TCR beta libraries from genomic DNA. To prepare libraries, a first multiplex PCR with proprietary primers was run, followed by a second PCR that added unique barcodes, and a bead cleanup was done after each round. Each sample batch included a kit-provided positive control reaction and a negative control reaction. The final libraries were assessed on an Agilent 4200 TapeStation D1000 ScreenTape, pooled by volume, and quantified by qPCR. An Illumina NextSeq500 fitted with a MidOutput 150-cycle cartridge performed the sequencing, running 156 Read1 cycles and 15 Index1 cycles with the kit's custom primers. The pooled library was loaded at around 1.1 pM with a 20% PhiX control spike-in. Per the source publication's procedure: Vendor-processed data were analyzed in R, with a clonotype defined as all T cells sharing the same CDR3 nucleotide sequence. For clone abundance analyses, frequencies were normalized to the 10,000 most abundant clones per sample. Public T cell clones, which averaged fewer than five per sample, were removed prior to analysis. An abundance difference of at least 32-fold between compartments was the criterion for calling clonotypes tumor-enriched or baseline blood-enriched. A beta-binomial differential abundance model was applied to find clonotypes that expanded or contracted between blood time points. The Baroni-Urbani and Buser coefficient was used to measure tumor-blood repertoire similarity, and groups were compared with two-tailed Wilcoxon tests in R. The table was pulled from immuneACCESS by TCRdb, which kept in-frame rearrangements only. Such tables lose some clones; where checked, under half of the loss comes from unresolved V genes, and the rest has no known cause. V and J calls plus clone size are reproduced from that table; the DNA served to infer D and trimming. In this sample the table shows approximately 40,000 clones, nearly 85% of which occur a single time. The ten largest account for roughly 30% of the sample.

General study outcomes and caveats: Because the trial had a single-armed design, the trial could not examine how radiation dose or scheduling affected the TCR repertoire. In blood, the top tumor clonotypes increased between baseline and 2 weeks post-radiation and then shrank by 4 weeks, which suggests that tumor-resident clones expanded only transiently. Tracking of blood repertoire dynamics stopped at about 4 weeks after treatment, with no follow-up past that point. Because pretreatment tumor biopsies were not available, the study could not determine whether clonotypes were already present within the tumor at baseline.

With respect to this clone: Its specific antigen is unknown. Since the CDR3 does not end with the conserved phenylalanine or tryptophan, this likely comes from a read error. The limits of the CDR3 on the DNA are not certain, so only TCRdb's listed CDR3 is given.

In light of the paper, this sample's time point label describes: blood 4 weeks post-SBRT, at nephrectomy. This specimen's treatment or condition label, per the study, means: 15 Gy SBRT to primary tumor, nephrectomy 4 weeks later. Samples came from a clinical trial, in which primary renal cell carcinomas received 15 Gy stereotactic body radiation therapy followed by nephrectomy 4 weeks later. To follow tumor-enriched clonotypes, peripheral blood was collected serially from radiation-treated patients at baseline and again at 2 weeks and 4 weeks after SBRT. Every patient's renal cell carcinoma showed clear cell pathology. The QIAamp DNA Blood Mini Kit (Qiagen) was used to prepare genomic DNA for TCR sequencing. Only samples passing all quality control checks were included in the analyses. 10 amino acids form the CDR3, both terminal residues included. Looking up the germline V gene (reference sequence) yields CDR1 SEHNR and CDR2 FQNEAQ.

The sequence links TRBV7-9 to TRBJ1-2. This receptor was obtained from a woman in her seventies with renal cell carcinoma. The source was blood, collected from a patient whose treatment included radiotherapy and nephrectomy. The CDR3 loop reads CASSLGVILV.